This T cell receptor beta chain was identified during a study of T cells in tumors after PD-1 blockade. Here immunoSEQ multiplex PCR was the method, and the copy in TCRdb shows in-frame clones only, minus some. The sample records roughly 19,000 clones, over 70% being singletons. CDR1 and CDR2 (germline): SGHRS, YFSETQ. This CDR3 contains 13 residues. Trimming stripped 4 bases from V and 2 bases from J, with 8 bases between. The rearrangement links TRBV5-1 to TRBJ2-3; maybe TRBD1 (5 bases). This receptor was taken from a human donor with advanced basal cell or squamous cell carcinoma (not recorded which). This specimen was PBMCs, taken after anti-PD-1 therapy. The CDR3 spells CASSVGHTDTQYF. The CDR3 coding sequence is TGCGCCAGCAGCGTCGGACACACAGATACGCAGTATTTT. The full variable domain, with the rest looked up from reference TRBV5-1 and TRBJ2-3, is KAGVTQTPRYLIKTRGQQVTLSCSPISGHRSVSWYQQTPGQGLQFLFEYFSETQRNKGNFPGRFSGRQFSNSRSEMNVSTLELGDSALYLCASSVGHTDTQYFGPGTRLTVL.